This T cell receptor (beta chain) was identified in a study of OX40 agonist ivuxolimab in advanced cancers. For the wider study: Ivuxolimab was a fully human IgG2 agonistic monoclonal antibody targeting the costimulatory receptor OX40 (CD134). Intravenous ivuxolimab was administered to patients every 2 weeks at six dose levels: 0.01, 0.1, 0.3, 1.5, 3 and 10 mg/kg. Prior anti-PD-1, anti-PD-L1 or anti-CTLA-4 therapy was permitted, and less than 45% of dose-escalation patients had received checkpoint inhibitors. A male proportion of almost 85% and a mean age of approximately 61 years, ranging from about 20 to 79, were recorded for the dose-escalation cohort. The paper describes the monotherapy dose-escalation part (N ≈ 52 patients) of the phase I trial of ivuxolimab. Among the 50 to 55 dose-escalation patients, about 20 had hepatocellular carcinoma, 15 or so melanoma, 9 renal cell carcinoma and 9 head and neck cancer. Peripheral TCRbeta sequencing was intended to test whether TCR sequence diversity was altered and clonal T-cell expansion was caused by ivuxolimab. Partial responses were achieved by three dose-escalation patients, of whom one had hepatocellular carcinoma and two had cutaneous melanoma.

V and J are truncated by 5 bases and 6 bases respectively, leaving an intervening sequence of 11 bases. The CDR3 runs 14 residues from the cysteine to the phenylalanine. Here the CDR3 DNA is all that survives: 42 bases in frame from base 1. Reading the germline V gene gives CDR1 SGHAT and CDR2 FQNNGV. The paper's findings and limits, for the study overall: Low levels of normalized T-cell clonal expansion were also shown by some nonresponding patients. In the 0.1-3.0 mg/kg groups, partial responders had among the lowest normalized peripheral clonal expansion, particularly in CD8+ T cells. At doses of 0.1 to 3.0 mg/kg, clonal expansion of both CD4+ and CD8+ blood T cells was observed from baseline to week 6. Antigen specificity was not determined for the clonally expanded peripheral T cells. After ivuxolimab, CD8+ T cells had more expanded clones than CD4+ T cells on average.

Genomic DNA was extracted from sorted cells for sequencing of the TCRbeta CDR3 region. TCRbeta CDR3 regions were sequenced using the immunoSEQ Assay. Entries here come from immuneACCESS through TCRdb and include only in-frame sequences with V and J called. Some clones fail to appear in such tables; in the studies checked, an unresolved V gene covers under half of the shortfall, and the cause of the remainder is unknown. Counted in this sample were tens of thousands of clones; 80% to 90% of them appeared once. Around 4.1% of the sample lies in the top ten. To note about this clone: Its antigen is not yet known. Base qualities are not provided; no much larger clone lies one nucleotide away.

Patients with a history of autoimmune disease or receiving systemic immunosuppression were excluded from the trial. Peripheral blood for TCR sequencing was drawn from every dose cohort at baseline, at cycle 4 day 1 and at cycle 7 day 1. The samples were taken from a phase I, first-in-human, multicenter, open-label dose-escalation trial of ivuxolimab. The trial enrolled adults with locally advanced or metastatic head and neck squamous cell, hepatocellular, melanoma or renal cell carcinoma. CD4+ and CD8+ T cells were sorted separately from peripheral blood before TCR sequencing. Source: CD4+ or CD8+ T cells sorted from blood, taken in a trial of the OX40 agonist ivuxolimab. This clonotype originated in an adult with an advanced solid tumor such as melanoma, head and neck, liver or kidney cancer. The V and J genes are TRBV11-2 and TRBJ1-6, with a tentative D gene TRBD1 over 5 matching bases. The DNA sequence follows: TGTGCCAGCAGCCGTGAAAGGGGTAATTCACCCCTCCACTTT. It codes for CASSRERGNSPLHF.